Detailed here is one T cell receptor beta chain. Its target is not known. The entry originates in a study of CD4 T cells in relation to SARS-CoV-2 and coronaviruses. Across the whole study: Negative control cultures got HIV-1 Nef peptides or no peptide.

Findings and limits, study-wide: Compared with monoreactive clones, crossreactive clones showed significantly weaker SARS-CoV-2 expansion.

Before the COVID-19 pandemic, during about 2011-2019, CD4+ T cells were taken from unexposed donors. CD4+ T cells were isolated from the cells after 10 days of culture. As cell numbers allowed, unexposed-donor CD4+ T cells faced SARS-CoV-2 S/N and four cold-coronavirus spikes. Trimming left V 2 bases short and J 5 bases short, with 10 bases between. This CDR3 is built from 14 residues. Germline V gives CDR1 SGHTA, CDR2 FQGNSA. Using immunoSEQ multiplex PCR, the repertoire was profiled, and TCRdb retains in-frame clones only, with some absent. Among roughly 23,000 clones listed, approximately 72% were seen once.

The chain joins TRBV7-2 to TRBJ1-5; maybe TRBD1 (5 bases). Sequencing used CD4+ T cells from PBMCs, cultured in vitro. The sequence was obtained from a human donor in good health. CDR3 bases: TGTGCCAGCAGCTTATGGGACTCTTATCAGCCCCAGCATTTT. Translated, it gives CASSLWDSYQPQHF.